There are many counts of the clone carrying this T cell receptor (beta chain). TCRdb ran MiXCR on the RT-PCR reads and lists one entry per CDR3 protein. The sample holds some 960,000 distinct CDR3 sequences, roughly 18% seen once. Germline CDR1 and CDR2: SQVTM and ANQGSEA. The V and J ends lost 3 bases and 1 base respectively, with 6 bases between them. The CDR3 totals 12 residues. This entry belongs to a study of patients and donors after allogeneic stem cell transplantation. Sequencing input: blood, either unsorted or a sorted T cell fraction (not recorded which). This TCR was recovered from a human donor who was either an allogeneic HSCT recipient or a stem cell or donor lymphocyte infusion donor (not recorded which). It is not recorded whose cells these are; they may come from a transplant donor. The V gene is TRBV29-1, the J gene TRBJ2-5; D is possibly TRBD2 (5 bases). The CDR3 nucleotides read TGCAGCGTTGAGAGCGGCCAAGAGACCCAGTACTTC. It yields the protein CSVESGQETQYF.